This entry lists 9 T cell receptor beta chains sequenced from one sample in a study of early T cells in non-severe SARS-CoV-2 infection. Via MiXCR, TCRdb re-called the 5' RACE reads, giving one row per CDR3 protein. The table shows some 46,000 distinct CDR3 sequences, with 6% to 6.5% occurring only once. Sequenced input: whole blood. The receptor set was obtained from an adult who was a healthcare worker with PCR-confirmed SARS-CoV-2 infection or an uninfected control (not recorded which).

In its sample, this clonotype was seen many times. This chain uses TRBV6-1 with TRBJ1-2, with 10 bases identical to TRBD1. V shed 6 bases, J shed 4 bases, and the junction held 5 bases outside the gene matches. The length of the CDR3 is 14 residues. Germline V gene sequence: CDR1 MNHNS, CDR2 SASEGT. DNA of the CDR3: TGTGCCAGCAGGCGGGACAGGGGTACCTATGGCTACACCTTC. This gives the protein CASRRDRGTYGYTF.

This clonotype has a count of ten or more. The chain links TRBV12-3 or TRBV12-4 to TRBJ2-7; 10 nucleotides match TRBD1. The CDR3 sequence is 12 residues long. Trimming cost V 6 bases and J 6 bases; bases outside gene matches: 2. The CDR3 spells CASRGQGSEQYF. CDR3 sequence (DNA): TGTGCCAGCAGGGGACAGGGGTCCGAGCAGTACTTC.

This clonotype was observed many times. The chain links TRBV7-9 to TRBJ1-3; TRBD1 might be the D (6 bases). Germline V gives CDR1 SEHNR, CDR2 FQNEAQ (reference sequence). The CDR3 loop spans 15 amino acids. V dropped 5 bases and J dropped 4 bases, with 15 bases sitting between them. This CDR3 reads CASSQPGQNGNTIYF. CDR3 nucleotide sequence: TGTGCCAGCAGCCAACCTGGACAGAACGGAAACACCATATATTTT.

This clonotype was seen at least ten times. The chain carries TRBV5-6 and TRBJ2-5; D is unresolved. This CDR3 has 12 amino acids. The V end was cut by 4 bases, the J end by 5 bases, with 9 bases between. In germline, CDR1 is SGHDT, CDR2 YYEEEE. The DNA of the CDR3 is TGTGCCAGCAGCCAGACGGTGGAGACCCAGTACTTC. Translation gives CASSQTVETQYF.

This clonotype was picked up many times. The chain combines TRBV12-3 or TRBV12-4 with TRBJ2-1, with 10 bases lining up with TRBD2. The CDR3 runs 14 residues. V dropped 6 bases and J dropped 5; count of bases not matched to a gene: 4. The CDR3 is CASRASGGNNEQFF. The CDR3 nucleotides are TGTGCCAGCAGGGCTAGCGGGGGCAACAATGAGCAGTTCTTC.

In its sample, this clonotype was seen many times. The V gene is TRBV29-1, the J gene TRBJ2-3; D perhaps matches TRBD2 (6 bases). This CDR3 region has 15 residues. Trimming pared 4 bases from V and 3 bases from J, leaving 17 bases between. Germline CDR1 reads SQVTM; CDR2 reads ANQGSEA. The CDR3 spells CSVVRGVGTTDTQYF. CDR3 DNA: TGCAGCGTTGTCCGCGGGGTTGGGACTACAGATACGCAGTATTTT.

This clonotype occurred a few times. This chain connects TRBV20-1 to TRBJ1-2; 7 positions match TRBD1. This CDR3 has 12 residues. After removal of 3 bases from V and 6 bases from J, the junction contained 4 bases not matched to a gene. The V gene's germline CDR1 is DFQATT and CDR2 SNEGSKA (reference sequence). In nucleotides, the CDR3 is TGCAGTGCTAGGAAGGGGGCGGATGGCTACACCTTC. Encoded protein: CSARKGADGYTF.

The chain has TRBV18 and TRBJ2-5; D possibly uses TRBD1 or TRBD2 (5 bases each). This CDR3 has 15 residues. V was clipped by 6 bases and J by 4 bases, with 18 bases between them. Germline CDR1 is KGHSH and CDR2 is LQKENI. CDR3 nucleotide sequence: TGTGCCAGCTCTCGTCAGGGAGACTTTGGAGAGACCCAGTACTTC. Translation: CASSRQGDFGETQYF.

This chain links TRBV6-5 with TRBJ2-7; D gene ambiguous. V gave up 8 bases and J gave up 2 bases, with 7 bases separating them. CDR1 and CDR2 from the germline V gene are MNHEY and SVGAGI. The CDR3 length is 11 residues. The CDR3 reads CASESAYEQYF. The CDR3, as DNA: TGTGCCAGCGAGTCCGCCTACGAGCAGTACTTC.